This TCR beta chain was sequenced during a study of T cell clonality in common variable immunodeficiency. Study outcomes and limitations: Patient heterogeneity in the CVID cohort limited correlations between repertoire features and clinical complications. CVID subjects showed higher TCRbeta clonality than healthy controls.

This clone was detected ten times or more. The antigen remains undetermined. This could be a read error, since a much larger clone is one nucleotide away. The read comes to an end 3 residues before the CDR3 does, leaving the germline J gene to fill in the end. There are 20 residues in the CDR3. Germline V gene lookup returns CDR1 SGHRS and CDR2 YFSETQ. Method: immunoSEQ multiplex PCR; TCRdb's copy keeps in-frame clones and lacks some. This sample has about 39,000 clones, each found more than once. The J gene is TRBJ1-4, the V gene TRBV5-1; 12 nucleotides align to TRBD1. This receptor was taken from a person aged 18 to 75 in good health. Input material: peripheral blood mononuclear cells. The CDR3 bases that were read are TGCGCCAGCAGCTTGGTGGGGGGACAGGGGGCTTACTCTGGGGCCAACGTA. Protein sequence: CASSLVGGQGAYSGANV. The complete CDR3 reads CASSLVGGQGAYSGANVLFF. Together with reference TRBV5-1 and TRBJ1-4, the CDR3 gives the full variable domain: KAGVTQTPRYLIKTRGQQVTLSCSPISGHRSVSWYQQTPGQGLQFLFEYFSETQRNKGNFPGRFSGRQFSNSRSEMNVSTLELGDSALYLCASSLVGGQGAYSGANVLFFGSGTQLSVL.